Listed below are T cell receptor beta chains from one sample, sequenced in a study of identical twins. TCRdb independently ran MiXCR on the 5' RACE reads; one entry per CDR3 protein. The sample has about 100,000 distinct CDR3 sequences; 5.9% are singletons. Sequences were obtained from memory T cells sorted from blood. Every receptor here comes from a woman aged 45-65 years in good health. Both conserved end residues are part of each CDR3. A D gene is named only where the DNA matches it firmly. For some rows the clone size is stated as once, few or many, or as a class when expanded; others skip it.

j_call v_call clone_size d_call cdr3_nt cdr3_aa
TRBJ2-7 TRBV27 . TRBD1 TGTGCCAGCAGTTACTCCGGGACAGGATACGAGCAGTACTTC CASSYSGTGYEQYF
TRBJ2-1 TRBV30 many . TGTGCCTGGAGTAACCAGGGGGGTGAGCAGTTCTTC CAWSNQGGEQFF
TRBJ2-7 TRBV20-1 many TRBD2 TGCAGTGCTAGAGATTTGGCGGGAGGCCCCTACGAGCAGTACTTC CSARDLAGGPYEQYF
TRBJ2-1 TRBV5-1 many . TGCGCCAGCAGCTTCGCAACCTACAATGAGCAGTTCTTC CASSFATYNEQFF
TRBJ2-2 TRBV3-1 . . TGTGCCAGCAGGCATGAGGTGCTCCCGGCCGGGGAGCTGTTTTTT CASRHEVLPAGELFF
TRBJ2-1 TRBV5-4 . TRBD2 TGTGCCAGCAGCTTAGGACTAGGGTCGAACAATGAGCAGTTCTTC CASSLGLGSNNEQFF
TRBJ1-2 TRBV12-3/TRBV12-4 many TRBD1 TGTGCCAGCAGTTATTTGGGGACAGGGGAAGGCTACACCTTC CASSYLGTGEGYTF
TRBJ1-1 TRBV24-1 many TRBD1 TGTGCCACCAGTGATGTAAAAGGGACAGCAGGAGCTTTCTTT CATSDVKGTAGAFF
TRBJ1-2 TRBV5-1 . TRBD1 TGCGCCAGCAGCCTAGACAGGGGATCGGATGGCTACACCTTC CASSLDRGSDGYTF
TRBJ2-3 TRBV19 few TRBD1 TGTGCCAGTACGGGACAGGGAATAGGCGGGGGCACAGATACGCAGTATTTT CASTGQGIGGGTDTQYF
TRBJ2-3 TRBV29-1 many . TGCAGCGGGTCGGGGGCGGCCGCAGATACGCAGTATTTT CSGSGAAADTQYF
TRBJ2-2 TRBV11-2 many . TGTGCCAGCACCCCCGGACTCCAGAACACCGGGGAGCTGTTTTTT CASTPGLQNTGELFF
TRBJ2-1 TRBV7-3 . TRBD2 TGTGCCAGCAGTCAAGCGGGAAGTGGGTTGAATGAGCAGTTCTTC CASSQAGSGLNEQFF
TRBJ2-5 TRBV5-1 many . TGCGCCAGCAGCTTGGGGCCGGGTCTGGAGACCCAGTACTTC CASSLGPGLETQYF
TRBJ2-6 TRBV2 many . TGCGCCAGCAGCGACTCTGGGGCCAACGTCCTGACTTTC CASSDSGANVLTF
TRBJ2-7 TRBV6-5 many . TGTGCCAGCAGTCCCTCCCCGGACTACGAGCAGTACTTC CASSPSPDYEQYF
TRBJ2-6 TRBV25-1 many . TGTGCCAGCAGTGAACCTGGGGCCAACGTCCTGACTTTC CASSEPGANVLTF
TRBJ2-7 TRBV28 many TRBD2 TGTGCCAGCACCTCGTTGAGACTAGCGGCATCCTACGAGCAGTACTTC CASTSLRLAASYEQYF
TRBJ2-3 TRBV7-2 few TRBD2 TGTGCCAGCAGCCCTCGACTAGCGGGAATCACAGATACGCAGTATTTT CASSPRLAGITDTQYF
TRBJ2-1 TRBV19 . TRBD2 TGTGCCAGTAGACTGGGACTAGCGAGCAATGAGCAGTTCTTC CASRLGLASNEQFF
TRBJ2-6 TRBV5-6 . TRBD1 TGTGCCAGCAGCTTTAGGTGGACAGGGGGAATAGGTGGGGCCAACGTCCTGACTTTC CASSFRWTGGIGGANVLTF
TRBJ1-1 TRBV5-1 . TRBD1 TGCGCCAGCAGCATGACAGGGGTTTTGACCACTGAAGCTTTCTTT CASSMTGVLTTEAFF
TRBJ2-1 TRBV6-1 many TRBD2 TGTGCCAGCAGAGGACTAGGGAATGAGCAGTTCTTC CASRGLGNEQFF
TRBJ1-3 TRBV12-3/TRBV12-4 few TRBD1 TGTGCCAGCAGTCAGACAGGGGGTTACTCTGGAAACACCATATATTTT CASSQTGGYSGNTIYF
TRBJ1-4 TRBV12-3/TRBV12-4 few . TGTGCCAGCAGTCCCACCGGTGGGTCTAATGAAAAACTGTTTTTT CASSPTGGSNEKLFF
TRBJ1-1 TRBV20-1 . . TGCAGTGCTAGAGACGTCTTAGAGAACACTGAAGCTTTCTTT CSARDVLENTEAFF
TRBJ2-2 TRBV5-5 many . TGTGCCAGCAGCTTTTATGGGGGAGTGTCCGGGGAGCTGTTTTTT CASSFYGGVSGELFF
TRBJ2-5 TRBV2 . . TGTGCCAGCAGCGAACTAGGAGAGGGGGCCCAGTACTTC CASSELGEGAQYF
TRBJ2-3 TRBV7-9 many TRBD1 TGTGCCAGCAGCGCACCTCGACAGGGGTTGCCAGATACGCAGTATTTT CASSAPRQGLPDTQYF
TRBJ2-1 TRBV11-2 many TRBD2 TGTGCCAGCAGCTACGGTCGGGGGGGCCGCTCCTACAATGAGCAGTTCTTC CASSYGRGGRSYNEQFF
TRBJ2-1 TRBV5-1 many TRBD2 TGCGCCAGCAGCTTGGCCATGGGGCTAGCGGGAGGAGGTGAGCAGTTCTTC CASSLAMGLAGGGEQFF
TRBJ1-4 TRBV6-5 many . TGTGCCAGCAGTTACTCGAGCGACAGCCTTAATGAAAAACTGTTTTTT CASSYSSDSLNEKLFF
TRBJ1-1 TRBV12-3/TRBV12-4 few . TGTGCCAGCAGTTTCAGTATGAACACTGAAGCTTTCTTT CASSFSMNTEAFF
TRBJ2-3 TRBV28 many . TGTGCCAGCAGCCCCGGGACTAGCACAGATACGCAGTATTTT CASSPGTSTDTQYF
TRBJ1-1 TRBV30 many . TGTGCCCGGGACCCCCGCACTGAAGCTTTCTTT CARDPRTEAFF
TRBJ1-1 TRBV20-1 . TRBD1 TGCAGTGCTAGCGCCCTGACAGGGAGGGTGAACACTGAAGCTTTCTTT CSASALTGRVNTEAFF
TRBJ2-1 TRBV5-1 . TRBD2 TGCGCCAGCATGGTTAGCGGGAGTTACTACAATGAGCAGTTCTTC CASMVSGSYYNEQFF
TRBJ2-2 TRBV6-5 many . TGTGCCAGCAATGGGCGGAAAGCCGGGGAGCTGTTTTTT CASNGRKAGELFF
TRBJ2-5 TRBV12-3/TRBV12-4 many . TGTGCCAGCAGCCGGAACCAAGAGACCCAGTACTTC CASSRNQETQYF
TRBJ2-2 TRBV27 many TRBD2 TGTGCCAGCAGTTTAAGGGGGGTGACTAGCGGGGTTAACACCGGGGAGCTGTTTTTT CASSLRGVTSGVNTGELFF
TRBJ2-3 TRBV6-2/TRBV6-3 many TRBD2 TGTGCCAGCAGTTACACTAGCGGGAGCACAGATACGCAGTATTTT CASSYTSGSTDTQYF